This entry features one TCR beta chain sequence. Its specific antigen is unknown. This sample was included in a study of cytomegalovirus exposure and HLA in healthy donors (dated by TCRdb to about 2017). In terms of the full investigation: In an earlier analysis of several hundred of the donors, about 260 Gb of sequence data and 90 million to 120 million unique TCR beta sequences from some 170 million T cells were reported. In an earlier analysis of roughly 540 of the donors, high-throughput TCR beta sequencing was used to judge whether each TCR beta V gene segment behaved as functional or pseudogenic. Every discovery cohort repertoire had been produced on one sequencing platform. Rather than drawing on any new phenotypic data, the later analysis identified candidate immune exposures from TCR beta sequences and the way those sequences occurred across donors. The study combined high-throughput TCR immunosequencing, statistical association of individual TCRs with disease status, and machine learning to predict cytomegalovirus infection status. On average, over 200,000 unique TCR beta nucleotide sequences were sequenced per donor among 398 genotyped donors of the cohort, with 15% to 20% of those sequences being non-productive. The T cell repertoires of several hundred subjects were profiled by immunosequencing and related to cytomegalovirus serostatus. Roughly 310 gigabases of sequencing data and approximately 85 million unique TCR sequences were included in an early release covering 550 to 800 HLA-typed donors. Donor age, sex, ethnicity and CMV serostatus were compiled together with the repertoire data. Besides the first cohort of some 670 subjects, a separate validation cohort made up of over a hundred different subjects was used. Because of strong linkage in the cohort, roughly five DR-DQ haplotypes were treated as single units for association and clustering. The aim of the study was to test whether cataloging public T cell receptors could identify signatures of past pathogen exposure. Genome-wide SNP genotypes for about three fifths of the 666 donors were used in a later genetic analysis, which treated that subset as a discovery cohort. To study patterns of TCR occurrence, a later analysis re-analyzed previously published TCR beta repertoires from hundreds of donors and added high-resolution HLA genotyping. The number of donors typed differed by locus, with 629-630 for A, B, C, DRB1 and DQB1, around 520 for DQA1, 606 for DPA1, and roughly 450 for DPB1. Class I and class II HLA loci were covered by the typing at four-digit resolution. The genetic ancestry cluster associated with self-reported Caucasian donors included about 81% of the roughly 400 genotyped donors. Broad study findings and their caveats: While some public TCRs were present in many individuals, most TCR sequences turned up only very rarely across donors. A further reported finding was that TCR beta sequences accurately predicted the HLA-A and HLA-B alleles for most subjects in the first cohort. The presence/absence analyses assumed that sequencing depth was roughly uniform across donors, and that assumption may not be true. According to a later analysis, TCR association rates differed among HLA loci, with DRB1 alleles showing the most associated TCRs and HLA-C alleles showing the fewest. Several of the top co-occurrence clusters appeared to be linked to parvovirus B19, influenza, CMV and Epstein-Barr virus, according to a later analysis. An association between a missense DCLRE1C variant and V-gene and J-gene trimming of TCR beta chains was found in a later genetic analysis and replicated in an independent cohort. A cluster of highly shared sequence variants was judged likely to represent a technical artifact of the sequencing pipeline. Compared with equally common non-associated chains, HLA-associated TCR beta chains in a later analysis were more clonally expanded and had lower generation probabilities. Cytomegalovirus status was reported to be diagnosed by the classifier with high specificity and sensitivity in both the original and validation cohorts. CMV serostatus was the only immune exposure information available for the cohort. Because some donors lacked HLA typing at each locus, the association tests relied only on the typed subset. The cohort was sequenced for TCR beta chains only, and without alpha or paired-chain data the features that could be detected were limited. Compared with the 666-donor mean, donors in an Asian-associated ancestry cluster had fewer N-insertions in productive TCRs, according to a later genetic analysis. Some IMGT-functional V segments, including TRBV6-2 and TRBV6-3, could not be distinguished by the 87-base-pair reads and were therefore excluded. The study gave a list of 150 to 200 TCR beta chains associated with cytomegalovirus. Correlated functional status among segregating V segments might reflect linkage disequilibrium, but an unknown experimental factor could not be ruled out. A later analysis found that most CMV-associated TCR beta chains appeared HLA-restricted, with HLA associations seemingly driven largely by CMV exposure. Specific HLA alleles were associated with 15,000 to 20,000 TCR beta sequences at a false discovery rate of 0.05 in a later analysis. Because counts were too low, seventeen rarely observed V segments, including chromosome 9 orphons, were excluded from the earlier analysis of several hundred of the donors. A few of the identified cytomegalovirus-associated TCR beta chains were confirmed in vitro to be specific for cytomegalovirus antigens. An earlier analysis of some 560 of the donors showed that most TCR beta V segments appeared in productive rearrangements either about 87% or about 30% of the time, which broadly matched IMGT annotations. Strong co-occurrence of HLA alleles, especially DR and DQ, made assigning TCR associations to individual alleles difficult. The authors suggested that the approach could potentially be generalized to other disease states and immunological phenotypes.

Measured from the cysteine to the phenylalanine, the CDR3 is 15 residues long. Just the 45-base CDR3 DNA is kept, in frame starting at base 1. V trim: 2 bases; J trim: 7 bases; unmatched bases: 6. Reading the germline V gene gives CDR1 MNHNS and CDR2 SASEGT. The library was obtained by the immunoSEQ multiplex PCR assay. The multiplex PCR relied on a mix of 60 forward primers for TCR Vbeta segments and 13 reverse primers for TCR Jbeta segments. The CDR3 region of rearranged TCR beta genes was amplified from genomic DNA with a multiplex PCR assay. On the Illumina HiSeq System, the amplified TCR beta libraries were sequenced as 87-base-pair reads. Processing in the source paper ran as follows. A later analysis tallied 75 million to 85 million unique TCR beta chains across the 600 to 700 repertoires, and approximately 12 million of those chains were shared by two or more donors. Raw reads were error-corrected and collapsed into unique sequences with a nearest-neighbor algorithm that merged closely related sequences to remove PCR and sequencing errors. To assign V, D and J gene segments, CDR3 sequences were aligned to IMGT reference sequences. For a sequence to be retained, a match of at least six nucleotides was required to both a V gene segment and a J gene segment. A rearrangement was called productive if the CDR3 had no stop codons and remained in frame with V and J, and every other rearrangement was called non-productive. CDR3 was defined by IMGT convention, running from the second conserved V-encoded cysteine to the conserved J-encoded phenylalanine. The earlier analysis of about 590 of the donors excluded sequences that lacked an unambiguous match to a single V gene segment. In an earlier analysis of 587 of the donors, V segments were called functional above 56.7% productive rearrangements and were called segregating when the between-donor standard deviation exceeded 5%. A statistical classification framework was developed to diagnose cytomegalovirus status using the catalog of TCR beta chain sequences. A later analysis assigned V and J genes by comparing TCR nucleotide sequences with IMGT/GENE-DB human TR gene sequences. The TCRdist pipeline was used in a later analysis to assign CDR3 sequences and most-parsimonious VDJ recombination scenarios. In a later analysis, each TCR beta chain was defined by its CDR3 amino acid sequence together with its V-gene family, and reads lacking a unique V-gene family were excluded. In a later analysis, a few hundred highly shared, low-generation-probability nucleotide sequences were removed to address suspected cross-contamination and a sequencing artifact. In a later analysis, a clonal expansion index was calculated for each public chain from normalized within-repertoire ranks of inferred template counts. A later analysis computed generation probabilities with a VDJ recombination model fitted to out-of-frame rearrangements, and checked the results against IGoR. Hypergeometric tests were used in a later analysis to score TCR-TCR, TCR-HLA and TCR-CMV co-occurrence, with a repertoire-size bias correction applied to the TCR pairs. To estimate false discovery rates, a later analysis permuted the HLA or CMV assignments 20 times. In a later analysis, co-occurring TCRs were grouped using DBSCAN, with TCRdist sequence similarity added in when clustering inside HLA-allele-positive subsets. For co-occurrence clustering, repertoires with fewer than 30,000 or more than 120,000 public chains were excluded, along with about five repertoires with anomalous nucleotide sharing. TCRdb re-hosts the immuneACCESS table, in-frame sequences only. Its copies lack some clones; in the studies checked, an unresolved V gene accounts for under half of them, and the cause for the rest is not known. D and trimming were read from the DNA, whereas the V and J calls and clone size are those reported in that table. The data table for this sample lists 100,000 to 150,000 clones. The top ten hold roughly 1.6% of the sample.

In total, roughly 670 healthy bone marrow donors made up the cohort. Cohort members were all nominally healthy when sampled, although unrecorded immune exposures were likely present. The donor tested CMV seronegative and was one of the 352 seronegative cohort members. A peripheral blood sample was collected from each donor, and TCR beta sequencing was performed on peripheral blood mononuclear cells. Genomic DNA extraction from the blood cell samples was performed with the Qiagen DNeasy Blood Extraction Kit. The source of this sequence is a woman in her thirties or forties in good health and CMV-seronegative. Sequencing used PBMCs. This chain is built from TRBV6-1 and TRBJ1-5, with 9 junctional bases fitting TRBD1. The CDR3: CASSETSGQGQPQHF. The DNA sequence is as follows: TGTGCCAGCAGTGAAACCTCGGGACAGGGCCAGCCCCAGCATTTT.